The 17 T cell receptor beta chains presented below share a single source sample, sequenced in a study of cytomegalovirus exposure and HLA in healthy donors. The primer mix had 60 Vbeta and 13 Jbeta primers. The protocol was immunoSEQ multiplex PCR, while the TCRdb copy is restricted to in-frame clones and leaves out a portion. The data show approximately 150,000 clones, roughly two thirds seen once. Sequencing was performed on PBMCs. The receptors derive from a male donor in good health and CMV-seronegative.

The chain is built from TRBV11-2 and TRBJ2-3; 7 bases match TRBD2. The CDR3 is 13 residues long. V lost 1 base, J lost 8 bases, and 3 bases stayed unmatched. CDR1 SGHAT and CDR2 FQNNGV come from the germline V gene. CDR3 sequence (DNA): TGTGCCAGCAGCTTAGCCTGGGGGGGTACGCAGTATTTT. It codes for CASSLAWGGTQYF.

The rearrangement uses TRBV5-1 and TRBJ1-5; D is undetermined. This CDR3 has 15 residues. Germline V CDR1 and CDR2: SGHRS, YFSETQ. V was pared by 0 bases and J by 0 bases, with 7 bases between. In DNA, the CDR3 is TGCGCCAGCAGCTTGGACGGGAATAGCAATCAGCCCCAGCATTTT. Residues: CASSLDGNSNQPQHF. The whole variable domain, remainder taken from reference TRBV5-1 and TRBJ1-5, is KAGVTQTPRYLIKTRGQQVTLSCSPISGHRSVSWYQQTPGQGLQFLFEYFSETQRNKGNFPGRFSGRQFSNSRSEMNVSTLELGDSALYLCASSLDGNSNQPQHFGDGTRLSIL.

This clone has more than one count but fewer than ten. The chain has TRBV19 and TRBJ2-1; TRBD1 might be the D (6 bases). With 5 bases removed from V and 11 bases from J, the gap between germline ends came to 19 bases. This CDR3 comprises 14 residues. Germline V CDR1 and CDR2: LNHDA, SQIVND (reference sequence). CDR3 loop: CASSPGTRRSQQFF. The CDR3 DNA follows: TGTGCCAGTAGTCCCGGGACAAGGAGGAGCCAGCAGTTCTTC.

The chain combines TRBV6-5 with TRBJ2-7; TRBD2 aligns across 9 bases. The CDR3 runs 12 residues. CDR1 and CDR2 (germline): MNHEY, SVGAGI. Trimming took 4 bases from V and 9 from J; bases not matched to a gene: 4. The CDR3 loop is CASSLPSGAQYF. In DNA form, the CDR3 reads TGTGCCAGCAGTTTACCTAGCGGGGCGCAGTACTTC.

The CDR3 DNA sequence: TGTGCCAGCAGACGGAAACAGGGGGCGAGTAGCACCGGGGAGCTGTTTTTT. Translated, it gives CASRRKQGASSTGELFF. The rearrangement links TRBV5-8 to TRBJ2-2; 9 nucleotides match TRBD1. Germline CDR1 is SGHTS and CDR2 is YDEGEE. V shed 5 bases and J 4 bases; nucleotides not matched to a gene: 12. This CDR3 has 17 amino acids. The full variable domain, in which reference TRBV5-8 and TRBJ2-2 provide the parts outside the CDR3, is EAGVTQSPTHLIKTRGQQATLRCSPISGHTSVYWYQQALGLGLQFLLWYDEGEERNRGNFPPRFSGRQFPNYSSELNVNALELEDSALYLCASRRKQGASSTGELFFGEGSRLTVL.

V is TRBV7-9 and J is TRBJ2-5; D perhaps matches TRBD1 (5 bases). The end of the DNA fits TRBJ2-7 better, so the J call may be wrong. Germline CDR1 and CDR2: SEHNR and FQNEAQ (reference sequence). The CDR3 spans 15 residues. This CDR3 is CASSSEGLGRYEQYF. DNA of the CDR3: TGTGCCAGCAGCTCGGAAGGGCTGGGGCGCTACGAGCAGTACTTC.

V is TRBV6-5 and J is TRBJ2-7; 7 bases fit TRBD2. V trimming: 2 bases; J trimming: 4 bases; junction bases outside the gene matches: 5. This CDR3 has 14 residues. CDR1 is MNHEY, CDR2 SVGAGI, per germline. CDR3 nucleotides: TGTGCCAGCAGTTACATCGCCGGGGGGTACGAGCAGTACTTC. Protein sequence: CASSYIAGGYEQYF.

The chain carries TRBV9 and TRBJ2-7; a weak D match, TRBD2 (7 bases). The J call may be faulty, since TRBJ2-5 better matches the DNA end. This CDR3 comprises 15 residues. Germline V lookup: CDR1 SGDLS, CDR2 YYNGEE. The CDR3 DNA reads TGTGCCAGCAGCGTAGGGGGGGGCGTAGGGGAGACCCAGTACTTC. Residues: CASSVGGGVGETQYF.

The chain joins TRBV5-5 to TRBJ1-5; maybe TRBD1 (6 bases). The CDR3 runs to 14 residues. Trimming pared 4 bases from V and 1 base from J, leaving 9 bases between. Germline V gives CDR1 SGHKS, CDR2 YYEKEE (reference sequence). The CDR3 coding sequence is TGTGCCAGCAGCCTCGACAGGAGCAATCAGCCCCAGCATTTT. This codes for CASSLDRSNQPQHF. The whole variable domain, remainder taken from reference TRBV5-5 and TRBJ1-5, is DAGVTQSPTHLIKTRGQQVTLRCSPISGHKSVSWYQQVLGQGPQFIFQYYEKEERGRGNFPDRFSARQFPNYSSELNVNALLLGDSALYLCASSLDRSNQPQHFGDGTRLSIL.

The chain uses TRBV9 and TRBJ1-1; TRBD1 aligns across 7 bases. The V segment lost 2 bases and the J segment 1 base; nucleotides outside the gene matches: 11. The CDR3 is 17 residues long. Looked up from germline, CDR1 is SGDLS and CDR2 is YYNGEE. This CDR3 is CASSVFPATGWNTEAFF. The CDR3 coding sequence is TGTGCCAGCAGCGTTTTCCCCGCGACAGGGTGGAACACTGAAGCTTTCTTT. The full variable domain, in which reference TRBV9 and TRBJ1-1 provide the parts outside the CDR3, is DSGVTQTPKHLITATGQRVTLRCSPRSGDLSVYWYQQSLDQGLQFLIQYYNGEERAKGNILERFSAQQFPDLHSELNLSSLELGDSALYFCASSVFPATGWNTEAFFGQGTRLTVV.

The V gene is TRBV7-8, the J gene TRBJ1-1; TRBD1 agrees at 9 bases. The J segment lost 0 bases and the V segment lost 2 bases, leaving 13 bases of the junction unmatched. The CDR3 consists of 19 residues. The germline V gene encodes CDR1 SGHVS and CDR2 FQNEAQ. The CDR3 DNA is TGTGCCAGCAGCTTACTTCTTTTCGGGACAGGGACAATGAACACTGAAGCTTTCTTT. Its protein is CASSLLLFGTGTMNTEAFF.

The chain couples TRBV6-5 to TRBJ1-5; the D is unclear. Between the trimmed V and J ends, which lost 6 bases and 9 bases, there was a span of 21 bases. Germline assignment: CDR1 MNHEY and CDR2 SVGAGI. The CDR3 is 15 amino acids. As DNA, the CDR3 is TGTGCCAGCAGACTAGATCGGTGGGGAGGCTGGCCCCAGCATTTT. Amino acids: CASRLDRWGGWPQHF.

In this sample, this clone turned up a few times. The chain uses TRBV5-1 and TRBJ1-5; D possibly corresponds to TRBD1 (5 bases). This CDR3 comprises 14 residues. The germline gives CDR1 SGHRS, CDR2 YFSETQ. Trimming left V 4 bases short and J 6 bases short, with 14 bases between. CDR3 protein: CASSPREGFQPQHF. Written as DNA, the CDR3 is TGCGCCAGCAGCCCCCGGGAGGGGTTTCAGCCCCAGCATTTT.

This chain's CDR3 is CASRGLANTGELFF. DNA for the CDR3: TGTGCCAGTAGGGGACTTGCGAACACCGGGGAGCTGTTTTTT. J is TRBJ2-2 and V is TRBV19, with TRBD2 as a possible D gene (6 bases). Germline values: CDR1 LNHDA, CDR2 SQIVND (reference sequence). V was shortened by 6 bases and J by 0 bases, with 8 bases between the two germline ends. The CDR3 loop spans 14 amino acids.

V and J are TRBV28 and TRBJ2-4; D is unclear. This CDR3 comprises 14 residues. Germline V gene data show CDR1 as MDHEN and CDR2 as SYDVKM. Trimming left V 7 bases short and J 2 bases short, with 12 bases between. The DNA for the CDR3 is TGTGCCAGCAACGAGTCTCTGACCAAAAACATTCAGTACTTC. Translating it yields CASNESLTKNIQYF.

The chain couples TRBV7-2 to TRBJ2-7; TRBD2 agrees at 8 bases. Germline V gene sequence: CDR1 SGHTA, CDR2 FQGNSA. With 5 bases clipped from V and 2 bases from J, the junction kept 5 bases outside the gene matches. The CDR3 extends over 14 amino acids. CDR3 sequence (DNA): TGTGCCAGCAGCCCGGGGCGGGGGGCCTACGAGCAGTACTTC. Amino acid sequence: CASSPGRGAYEQYF.

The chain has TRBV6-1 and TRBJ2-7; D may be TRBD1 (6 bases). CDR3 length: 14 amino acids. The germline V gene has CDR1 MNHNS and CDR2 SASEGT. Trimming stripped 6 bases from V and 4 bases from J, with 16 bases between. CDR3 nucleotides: TGTGCCAGCAGCCAAGGACAGACCCTATACGAGCAGTACTTC. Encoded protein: CASSQGQTLYEQYF.